Reported below is one T cell receptor beta chain. Antigen unknown. As the method for making TCR beta libraries, quantitative 5'-RACE with molecular barcodes was used. TCRdb passed the 5' RACE reads through MiXCR, listing each CDR3 protein once. The table shows 650,000 to 800,000 distinct CDR3 sequences, with around 19% occurring only once. Trimming shortened V by 0 bases and J by 4 bases, and 7 bases separated the two germline ends. The CDR3 extends over 13 amino acids. Germline CDR1 is LGHNA and CDR2 is YNFKEQ. These data belong to a study of CD8 T cells in ankylosing spondylitis. Study-wide findings and caveats: There was a TCR beta motif, made of 7 or 8 highly homologous variants, that appeared characteristic of ankylosing spondylitis blood. Matched ankylosing spondylitis synovial fluid reportedly contained a significantly enriched population of disease-linked clones. Disease-linked clones were CD8+ and relatively rare in peripheral blood.

The sequence derives from a male donor with ankylosing spondylitis. The chain employs TRBV4-2 and TRBJ2-7; no clear D. The sequenced material came from blood, either unsorted or a sorted T cell fraction (not recorded which). The CDR3 DNA reads as TGTGCCAGCAGCCAAGAGATAGTATACGAGCAGTACTTC. It yields the protein CASSQEIVYEQYF.